This TCR beta chain is drawn from a study of blood T cell repertoires in COVID-19 (dated by TCRdb to 2020 to 2021). In terms of the full investigation: Collaborator samples came from the United States, Italy and Spain and covered acute and convalescent phases of COVID-19. Sample metadata almost always included a de-identified subject ID, COVID-19 status, age in years and sex. Deeply sampled blood TCRbeta repertoires from subjects exposed to, actively infected with, or recovered from COVID-19 were included in the dataset. The repertoires were released in a freely available public database intended as a resource for research on the immune response to SARS-CoV-2. Samples were obtained from the ongoing ImmuneRACE study (first 160 participants) and from over 1,000 subjects provided by 6 global collaborators. The prospective study material was composed of cDNA or gDNA derived from T cells, B-cell-depleted T cells, or PBMCs. Where available, HLA class I and class II types were obtained from metadata supplied by the sample provider rather than from assay-based typing.

Another Seattle source contributed samples from volunteer blood donors who had recovered from COVID-19. Each collaborating institution followed its own protocols to collect whole blood in K2EDTA tubes. For TCRbeta analysis, collaborators shipped samples in one of three forms: frozen whole blood, isolated PBMCs, or DNA extracted from either of those sample types. TCRbeta CDR3 regions were amplified from genomic DNA by means of the immunoSEQ Assay, a bias-controlled multiplex PCR. On the study's bioinformatics: Nucleated cell counts per sample were estimated from amplification of reference gene primers within the assay. To quantify the absolute abundance of each unique TCRbeta CDR3 rearrangement, sequence reads were collapsed and filtered. Productive Simpson clonality was computed per sample as the square root of Simpson's diversity index over productive rearrangements. TCRdb holds this immuneACCESS table with in-frame rearrangements only. Some clones are missing; in checked studies, unresolved V genes explain under half, and the rest has no known cause. V and J calls and clone size are given by that table; D and trimming were obtained from the DNA. This sample is represented by under 300,000 clones; 70% to 85% of them were singletons. The ten most abundant clones make up 2% to 2.5% of the sample.

CDR1 and CDR2 were assigned from the germline V gene as LGHNA and YSLEER. V is clipped by 2 bases and J by 3 bases, and the sequence between their germline boundaries is 10 bases long. The CDR3 has 14 amino acids, counting the end cysteine and phenylalanine. Only CDR3 DNA remains: 42 bases, in frame from the first base. A word on this clone: Its recognized antigen is unknown. Nothing much larger sits one base from this clone, and base qualities are not available.

General study outcomes and caveats: Clinical and demographic metadata were provided uncurated, with the amount varying by source and participant.

This TCR derives from a man aged 35-49 years who had recovered from COVID-19. Material for sequencing was peripheral blood. The receptor chain draws on TRBV4-3 and TRBJ2-5, and TRBD2 may be the D gene, going by 5 matching bases. The CDR3 region reads CASSQRTGEETQYF. The DNA sequence is TGCGCCAGCAGCCAAAGGACTGGGGAAGAGACCCAGTACTTC.